This T cell receptor (beta chain) emerged from a study of CD8 T cells in ankylosing spondylitis. Using quantitative 5'-RACE with molecular barcodes, the authors made TCR beta libraries. MiXCR, run by TCRdb on the 5' RACE reads, gives a single entry per CDR3 protein. The sample has 200,000 to 300,000 distinct CDR3 sequences, roughly a third seen once. Deletions cut 6 bases from V and 1 base from J, with 15 bases between. This CDR3 has 15 residues. Germline lookup yields CDR1 MNHNS and CDR2 SASEGT. The rearrangement uses TRBV6-1 and TRBJ1-1; perhaps TRBD1 as D (5 bases). The sample consisted of blood, either unsorted or a sorted T cell fraction (not recorded which). The receptor was isolated from a male donor with ankylosing spondylitis or in good health (not recorded which). In DNA form, the CDR3 reads TGTGCCAGCAGCAACAACAGAAGGGGGAACACTGAAGCTTTCTTT. This encodes CASSNNRRGNTEAFF.